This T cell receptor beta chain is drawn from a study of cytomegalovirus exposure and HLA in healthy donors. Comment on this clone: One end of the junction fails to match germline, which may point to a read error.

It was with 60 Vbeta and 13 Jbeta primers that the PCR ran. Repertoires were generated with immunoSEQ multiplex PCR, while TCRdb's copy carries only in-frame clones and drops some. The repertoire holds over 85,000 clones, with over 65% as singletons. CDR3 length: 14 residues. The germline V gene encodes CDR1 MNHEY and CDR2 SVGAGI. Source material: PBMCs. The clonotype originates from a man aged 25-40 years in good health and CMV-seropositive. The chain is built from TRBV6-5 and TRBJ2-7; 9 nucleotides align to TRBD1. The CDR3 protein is CTSSFRDRAGEQYF. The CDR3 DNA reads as TGTACCAGCAGTTTCCGGGACAGGGCTGGCGAGCAGTACTTC.